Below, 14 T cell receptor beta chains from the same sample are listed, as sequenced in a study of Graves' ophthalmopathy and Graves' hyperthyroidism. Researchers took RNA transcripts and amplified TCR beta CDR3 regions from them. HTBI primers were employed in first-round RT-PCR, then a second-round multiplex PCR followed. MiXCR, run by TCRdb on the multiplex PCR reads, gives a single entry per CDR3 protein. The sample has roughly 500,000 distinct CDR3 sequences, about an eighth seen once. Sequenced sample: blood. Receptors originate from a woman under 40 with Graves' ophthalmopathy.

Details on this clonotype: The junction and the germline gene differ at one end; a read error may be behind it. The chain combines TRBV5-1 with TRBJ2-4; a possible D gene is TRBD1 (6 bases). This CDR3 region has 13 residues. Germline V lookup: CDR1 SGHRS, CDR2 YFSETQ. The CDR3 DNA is TGCGCCAGCAGCTTGTCGCTGTGGGACATTAAGTACTTC. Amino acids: CASSLSLWDIKYF.

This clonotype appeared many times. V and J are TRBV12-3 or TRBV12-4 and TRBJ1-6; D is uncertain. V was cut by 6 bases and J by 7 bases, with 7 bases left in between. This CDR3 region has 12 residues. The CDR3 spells CASSPPNSPLHF. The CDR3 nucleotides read TGTGCCAGCAGCCCCCCAAATTCACCCCTCCACTTT.

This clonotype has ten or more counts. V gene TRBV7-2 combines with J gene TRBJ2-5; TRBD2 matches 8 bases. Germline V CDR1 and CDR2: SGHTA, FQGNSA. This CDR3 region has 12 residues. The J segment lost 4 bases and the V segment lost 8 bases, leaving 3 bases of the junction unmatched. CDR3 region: CASGLATETQYF. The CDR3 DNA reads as TGTGCCAGCGGACTAGCCACAGAGACCCAGTACTTC.

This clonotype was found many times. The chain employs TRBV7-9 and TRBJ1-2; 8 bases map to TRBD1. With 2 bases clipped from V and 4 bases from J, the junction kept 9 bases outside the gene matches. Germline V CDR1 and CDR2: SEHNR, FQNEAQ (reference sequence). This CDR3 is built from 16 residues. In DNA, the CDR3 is TGTGCCAGCAGCTTAAGAGCAGAGGACAGGGCCTATGGCTACACCTTC. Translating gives CASSLRAEDRAYGYTF.

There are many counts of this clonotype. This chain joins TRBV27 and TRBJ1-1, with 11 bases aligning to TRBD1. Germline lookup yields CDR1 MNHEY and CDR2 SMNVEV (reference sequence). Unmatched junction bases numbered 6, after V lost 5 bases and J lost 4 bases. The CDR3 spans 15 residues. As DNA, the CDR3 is TGTGCCAGCAGTATTCCCGGGACAGGGGGCACTGAAGCTTTCTTT. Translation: CASSIPGTGGTEAFF.

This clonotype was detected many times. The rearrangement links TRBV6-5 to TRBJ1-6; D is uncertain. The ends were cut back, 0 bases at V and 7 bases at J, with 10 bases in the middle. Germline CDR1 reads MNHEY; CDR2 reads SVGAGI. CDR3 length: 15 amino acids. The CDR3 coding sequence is TGTGCCAGCAGTTACTCCGGGGTCGGAAATTCACCCCTCCACTTT. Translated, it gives CASSYSGVGNSPLHF.

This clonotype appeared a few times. The DNA for the CDR3 is TGTGCCAGCAGCCAACGCAGGGAATCCTACGAGCAGTACTTC. Encoded protein: CASSQRRESYEQYF. This chain joins TRBV3-1 and TRBJ2-7, with D maybe TRBD1 (5 bases). Trimming left V 2 bases short and J 1 base short, with 9 bases between. Germline CDR1 is LGHDT and CDR2 is YNNKEL (reference sequence). CDR3 length: 14 amino acids.

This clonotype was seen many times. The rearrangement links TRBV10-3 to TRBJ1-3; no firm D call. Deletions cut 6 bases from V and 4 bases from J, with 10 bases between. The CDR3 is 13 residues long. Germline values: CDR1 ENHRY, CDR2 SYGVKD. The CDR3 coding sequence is TGTGCCATCAGCGCGGTAGGCGGAAACACCATATATTTT. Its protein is CAISAVGGNTIYF.

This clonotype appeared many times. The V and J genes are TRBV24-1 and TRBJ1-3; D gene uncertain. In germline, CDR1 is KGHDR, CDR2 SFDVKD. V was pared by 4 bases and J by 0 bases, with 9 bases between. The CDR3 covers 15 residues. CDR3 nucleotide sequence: TGTGCCACCAGTGACGGACTGAACTCTGGAAACACCATATATTTT. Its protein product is CATSDGLNSGNTIYF.

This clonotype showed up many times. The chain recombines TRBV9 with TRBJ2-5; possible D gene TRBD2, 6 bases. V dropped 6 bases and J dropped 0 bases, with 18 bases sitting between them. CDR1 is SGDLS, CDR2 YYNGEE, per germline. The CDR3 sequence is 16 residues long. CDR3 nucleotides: TGTGCCAGCACCCCCGGAGGCGGGGCATACCAAGAGACCCAGTACTTC. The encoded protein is CASTPGGGAYQETQYF.

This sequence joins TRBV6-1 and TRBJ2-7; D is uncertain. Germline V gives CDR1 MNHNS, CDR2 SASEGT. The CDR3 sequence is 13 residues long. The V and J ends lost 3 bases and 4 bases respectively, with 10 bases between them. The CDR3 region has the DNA TGTGCCAGCAGTGACCCCTTCCGTTACGAGCAGTACTTC. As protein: CASSDPFRYEQYF.

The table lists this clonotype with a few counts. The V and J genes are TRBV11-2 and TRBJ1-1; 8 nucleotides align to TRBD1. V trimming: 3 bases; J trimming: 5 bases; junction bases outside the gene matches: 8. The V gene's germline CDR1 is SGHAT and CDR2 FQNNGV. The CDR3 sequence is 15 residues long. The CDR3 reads CASSLGTGGRTEAFF. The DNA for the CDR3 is TGTGCCAGCAGCTTGGGAACAGGGGGAAGAACTGAAGCTTTCTTT.

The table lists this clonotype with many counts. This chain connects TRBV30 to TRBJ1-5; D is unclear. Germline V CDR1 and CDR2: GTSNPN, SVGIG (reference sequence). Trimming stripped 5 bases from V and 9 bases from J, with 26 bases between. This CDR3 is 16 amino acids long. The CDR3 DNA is TGTGCCTGGCAAGAGGCAGGCATCGGTCCCGCAGGGCCCCAGCATTTT. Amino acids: CAWQEAGIGPAGPQHF.

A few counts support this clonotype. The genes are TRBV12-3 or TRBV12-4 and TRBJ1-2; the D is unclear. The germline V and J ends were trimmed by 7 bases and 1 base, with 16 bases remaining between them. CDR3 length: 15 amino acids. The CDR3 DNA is TGTGCCAGCACCACCAGGCGGGCTCTTAACTATGGCTACACCTTC. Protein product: CASTTRRALNYGYTF.